These 8 T cell receptor beta chains came from one sample sequenced in a study of cytomegalovirus exposure and HLA in healthy donors. The method was immunoSEQ multiplex PCR; TCRdb's version includes in-frame clones alone and lacks a portion of them. This sample carries about 330,000 clones, about 90% of them seen once, and the ten largest clones take 1.2%. The specimen was PBMCs. These receptors were taken from a woman in her twenties or thirties in good health and CMV-seropositive.

This chain joins TRBV7-3 and TRBJ2-3, with TRBD2 matching 9 bases. V lost 4 bases, J lost 1 base, and 3 bases stayed unmatched. This CDR3 is built from 15 residues. Per the germline V gene, CDR1 is SGHTA and CDR2 is FQGTGA. Here the CDR3 reads CASSSSGVGTDTQYF. Written as DNA, the CDR3 is TGTGCCAGCAGCTCTAGCGGGGTGGGCACAGATACGCAGTATTTT. Drawing the rest from reference TRBV7-3 and TRBJ2-3, the complete variable domain is GAGVSQTPSNKVTEKGKYVELRCDPISGHTALYWYRQSLGQGPEFLIYFQGTGAADDSGLPNDRFFAVRPEGSVSTLKIQRTERGDSAVYLCASSSSGVGTDTQYFGPGTRLTVL.

This sequence joins TRBV7-2 and TRBJ1-6; 7 bases fit TRBD1. There are 13 residues in the CDR3. Germline trimming cut 1 base from V and 13 bases from J; bases unmatched to any gene: 4. Germline CDR1 and CDR2: SGHTA and FQGNSA. This chain's CDR3 is CASSLVTGTPLHF. Written as DNA, the CDR3 is TGTGCCAGCAGCTTAGTGACAGGGACGCCCCTCCACTTT.

This clone came up once. The rearrangement links TRBV7-6 to TRBJ2-1, with TRBD2 matching over 7 bases. Unmatched junction bases numbered 8, after V lost 6 bases and J lost 0 bases. There are 16 residues in the CDR3. The germline V gene encodes CDR1 SGHVS and CDR2 FNYEAQ. The CDR3 is CASSWLGGTSYNEQFF. CDR3 sequence (DNA): TGTGCCAGCAGTTGGCTCGGGGGGACCTCCTACAATGAGCAGTTCTTC.

This chain joins TRBV9 and TRBJ2-5; 7 positions agree with TRBD1. The tail of the sequence fits TRBJ2-7 better, so the J call may be wrong. Germline CDR1 reads SGDLS; CDR2 reads YYNGEE. This CDR3 region has 14 residues. CDR3 amino acids: CASSATGSTYEQYF. In nucleotides, the CDR3 is TGTGCCAGCAGCGCGACAGGGTCGACCTACGAGCAGTACTTC.

V and J are TRBV6-1 and TRBJ1-2, with 9 bases aligning to TRBD1. Unmatched junction bases numbered 6, after V lost 6 bases and J lost 7 bases. The CDR3 length is 13 residues. The germline gives CDR1 MNHNS, CDR2 SASEGT. The CDR3 here is CASRGTGRGGYTF. In nucleotides, the CDR3 is TGTGCCAGCAGAGGGACAGGGAGGGGTGGCTACACCTTC.

Here the CDR3 DNA reads TGTGCCAGCTCACCACTTACGCAGAATACTAACTATGGCTACACCTTC. Protein product: CASSPLTQNTNYGYTF. The chain combines TRBV18 with TRBJ1-2; D is unresolved. Deletions cut 1 base from V and 0 bases from J, with 12 bases between. The length of the CDR3 is 16 residues. Looked up from germline, CDR1 is KGHSH and CDR2 is LQKENI.

The chain links TRBV29-1 to TRBJ1-5; D not resolved. The CDR3 loop spans 13 amino acids. V was shortened by 6 bases and J by 4 bases, with 13 bases between the two germline ends. CDR1 SQVTM and CDR2 ANQGSEA come from the germline V gene. The CDR3 DNA sequence: TGCAGCGTCCAAGGCACGGGGAATCAGCCCCAGCATTTT. Amino acid sequence: CSVQGTGNQPQHF.

This rearrangement joins TRBV6-1 to TRBJ1-3, with TRBD1 as a possible D gene (5 bases). There are 15 residues in the CDR3. Per the germline V gene, CDR1 is MNHNS and CDR2 is SASEGT. V was shortened by 0 bases and J by 4 bases, with 10 bases between the two germline ends. CDR3 bases: TGTGCCAGCAGTGAAGCGGGGGTTTTCGGAAACACCATATATTTT. Amino acid sequence: CASSEAGVFGNTIYF.